One sample yielded the 25 T cell receptor beta chains listed below, sequenced in a study of tumor-infiltrating lymphocytes in oesophageal squamous cell carcinoma. TCRdb fed the PCR reads into MiXCR, producing one record per CDR3 protein. The table lists 13,000 to 15,000 distinct CDR3 sequences, 46% of them singletons. Sequencing was carried out using blood. These receptors were obtained from a male donor with esophageal squamous cell carcinoma.

The sample holds many counts of this clonotype. The V gene is TRBV6-1, the J gene TRBJ2-3; 7 bases map to TRBD2. Germline V gene lookup returns CDR1 MNHNS and CDR2 SASEGT. With V trimmed by 5 bases and J by 8 bases, 10 bases remained unmatched. The CDR3 is 14 amino acids. DNA for the CDR3: TGTGCCAGCAGTTATGGGGGGGTCACGGGTACGCAGTATTTT. Translated: CASSYGGVTGTQYF.

There are many counts of this clonotype. The CDR3 loop reads CASSSEWETQYF. The CDR3 DNA reads as TGTGCCAGCAGCTCGGAGTGGGAGACCCAGTACTTC. The V and J genes are TRBV11-3 and TRBJ2-5; D remains ambiguous. Germline V gene data show CDR1 as SGHNT and CDR2 as YENEEA. The V end was cut by 4 bases, the J end by 5 bases, with 8 bases between. CDR3 length: 12 amino acids.

The sample holds a few counts of this clonotype. The chain carries TRBV7-8 and TRBJ2-3; 12 nucleotides agree with TRBD2. This CDR3 contains 17 residues. The V and J ends lost 3 bases and 3 bases, in that order; junction bases with no gene match: 7. Germline-derived CDR1 and CDR2 are SGHVS and FQNEAQ. The CDR3 DNA reads TGTGCCAGCAGCTTCAACTTTGGACTAGCGGGGACAGATACGCAGTATTTT. Amino acid sequence: CASSFNFGLAGTDTQYF.

This clonotype was found many times. A single base separates this from a much larger clone, so it may be a read error. The genes are TRBV12-3 or TRBV12-4 and TRBJ2-3; TRBD2 matches 8 bases. This CDR3 contains 17 residues. V lost 6 bases to trimming and J lost 14 bases; unmatched junction nucleotides: 25. As DNA, the CDR3 is TGTGCCAGCAGCTTGGCGGGGGGCCGAGATTACACCGGGGAGCTGTATTTT. It is translated as CASSLAGGRDYTGELYF.

The rearrangement links TRBV7-2 to TRBJ2-7; 9 bases line up with TRBD1. The germline gives CDR1 SGHTA, CDR2 FQGNSA. V dropped 1 base and J dropped 4; count of bases not matched to a gene: 8. The CDR3 contains 16 residues. The CDR3 reads CASSLVGTGKLYEQYF. The DNA of the CDR3 is TGTGCCAGCAGCTTAGTGGGGACAGGGAAGCTTTACGAGCAGTACTTC.

This chain uses TRBV6-1 with TRBJ1-1; TRBD1 matches at 8 bases. The CDR3 totals 12 residues. Germline CDR1 reads MNHNS; CDR2 reads SASEGT. The junction had 9 bases not matched to a gene; V was cut back by 7 bases and J by 11 bases. The CDR3 here is CASNSGQGKAFF. DNA of the CDR3: TGTGCCAGCAATTCCGGACAGGGAAAGGCTTTCTTT.

As concerns this clonotype: Since the CDR3 does not end with the conserved phenylalanine or tryptophan, this likely comes from a read error. It is unclear where the CDR3 begins or ends on the DNA, so no DNA is shown, and the CDR3 is as TCRdb lists it. The chain uses TRBV11-2 and TRBJ1-1. Germline assignment: CDR1 SGHAT and CDR2 FQNNGV. The CDR3 is 18 residues long, counting both termini. CDR3: CASSLVAGVSYNEQFFGQ.

The chain couples TRBV7-6 to TRBJ2-2; tentatively, D is TRBD2 (6 bases). Germline CDR1 SGHVS, CDR2 FNYEAQ. This CDR3 spans 13 amino acids. V was trimmed by 5 bases and J by 7 bases, leaving 11 bases between them. The CDR3, as DNA: TGTGCCAGCAGCATTAGCGGAATCGGGGAGCTGTTTTTT. The encoded protein is CASSISGIGELFF.

This clonotype was observed a handful of times. The chain couples TRBV19 to TRBJ1-1; 9 positions agree with TRBD1. CDR3 length equals 15 residues. Looked up from germline, CDR1 is LNHDA and CDR2 is SQIVND (reference sequence). With 6 bases clipped from V and 1 base from J, the junction kept 6 bases outside the gene matches. The DNA for the CDR3 is TGTGCCAGTAGAGGGGGACAGGGCGGGAACACTGAAGCTTTCTTT. The encoded protein is CASRGGQGGNTEAFF.

The chain has TRBV6-8 and TRBJ1-2, with TRBD1 matching over 8 bases. This CDR3 contains 15 residues. CDR1 MNHGY and CDR2 SAAAGT come from the germline V gene. Trimming cost V 5 bases and J 8 bases; bases outside gene matches: 13. CDR3 in amino acids: CASSATPLQGDGYTF. CDR3 DNA: TGTGCCAGCAGTGCGACCCCGTTACAGGGGGACGGCTACACCTTC.

This clonotype has ten or more counts. It may be a read error: a sequence one base away is much more abundant. The chain links TRBV7-2 to TRBJ2-1; D remains unclear. The CDR3 is 14 amino acids. V dropped 1 base and J dropped 10 bases, with 14 bases sitting between them. Germline values: CDR1 SGHTA, CDR2 FQGNSA. Here the CDR3 reads CASSLVWSSYEQFF. CDR3 bases: TGTGCCAGCAGCTTAGTCTGGTCCTCCTACGAGCAGTTCTTC.

J is TRBJ2-3 and V is TRBV12-3 or TRBV12-4, with 7 bases lining up with TRBD2. This CDR3 comprises 14 residues. Trimming at V came to 4 bases and at J to 0 bases, leaving 1 base not matched to a gene. The CDR3 bases are TGTGCCAGCAGTTCCGGGGGGAGCACAGATACGCAGTATTTT. It is translated as CASSSGGSTDTQYF.

This clonotype was counted at least ten times. The V gene is TRBV5-1, the J gene TRBJ2-1; a possible D gene is TRBD2 (6 bases). Trimming cost V 4 bases and J 2 bases, with 13 bases left between them. Germline lookup yields CDR1 SGHRS and CDR2 YFSETQ. The CDR3 contains 15 residues. CDR3 in DNA: TGCGCCAGCAGCCAGATTAGCGGAACCTACAATGAGCAGTTCTTC. It translates to CASSQISGTYNEQFF.

This clonotype was seen at least ten times. V is TRBV10-1 and J is TRBJ2-1, with no clear D. The CDR3 runs to 15 residues. Germline CDR1 is WNHNN and CDR2 is SYGVQD (reference sequence). V lost 6 bases and J 0 bases, leaving 12 bases between the germline ends. The CDR3 DNA reads as TGCGCCAGCAGCGATCTAGGACGCTCCTACAATGAGCAGTTCTTC. This gives the protein CASSDLGRSYNEQFF.

To note about this clonotype: The CDR3 carries no conserved terminal phenylalanine or tryptophan, so it likely arises from a read error. No DNA is shown, since the ends of the CDR3 on it are uncertain; the CDR3 is the one TCRdb lists. The V call is TRBV7-2, the J call TRBJ2-6; the table's D call, TRBD2, was not checked against the DNA. A total of 19 residues make up the CDR3, ends included. Germline V CDR1 and CDR2: SGHTA, FQGNSA. The CDR3 loop reads CASSLRLAGGDYNEQFFGA.

This clonotype was picked up many times. The CDR3 spells CASSFVDTGELFF. DNA for the CDR3: TGTGCCAGCAGTTTCGTAGACACCGGGGAGCTGTTTTTT. The V gene is TRBV12-3 or TRBV12-4, the J gene TRBJ2-2; D unclear. The CDR3 covers 13 residues. Trimming cost V 3 bases and J 3 bases, with 5 bases left between them.

This clonotype was counted only a few times. The chain links TRBV11-2 to TRBJ2-7, with 8 nucleotides matching TRBD1. TRBJ2-1 matches the DNA end more closely, so the J call is doubtful. The CDR3 extends over 14 amino acids. CDR1 is SGHAT, CDR2 FQNNGV, per germline. The CDR3 DNA reads as TGTGCCAGCAGCCCCGGGACAGGTCTCTACGAGCAGTTCTTC. Its translation: CASSPGTGLYEQFF.

The CDR3 coding sequence is TGTGCCACCAGTGATTTTAGTGAGCAGTTCTTC. Translation: CATSDFSEQFF. The chain has TRBV24-1 and TRBJ2-3; unclear D gene. Matching the DNA end better, TRBJ2-1 makes the J call doubtful. CDR1 KGHDR and CDR2 SFDVKD come from the germline V gene. This CDR3 comprises 11 residues.

This clonotype showed up many times. A much larger clone is a single base away; this may be a read error. The gene calls are TRBV6-1 and TRBJ2-7; tentatively, D is TRBD1 (6 bases). V shed 11 bases and J shed 7 bases, with 18 bases lying between them. The length of the CDR3 is 12 residues. Germline CDR1 and CDR2: MNHNS and SASEGT. The CDR3 region has the DNA TGTGCCGGGGGTAGGTGGGACAATGAGCAGTACTTC. It encodes CAGGRWDNEQYF.

The chain couples TRBV6-1 to TRBJ1-1; 11 positions match TRBD2. The last part of the DNA fits TRBJ2-3 better; the J call may be wrong. This CDR3 is built from 13 residues. CDR1 and CDR2 from the germline V gene are MNHNS and SASEGT. CDR3 region: CASRLAGEYTQYF. CDR3 nucleotide sequence: TGTGCCAGCAGACTAGCGGGAGAGTATACGCAGTATTTT.

With respect to this clonotype: One end of the junction fails to match germline, which may point to a read error. This chain connects TRBV4-3 to TRBJ2-6; possibly TRBD2 for D (5 bases). The CDR3 length is 18 residues. Germline loops: CDR1 LGHNA, CDR2 YSLEER. In DNA form, the CDR3 reads TGCGCCAGCAGCCAAGATGTGGAGGCTAGGGCGAATAATTCACCCCTCCACTTC. It is translated as CASSQDVEARANNSPLHF.

The chain is built from TRBV7-8 and TRBJ2-3, with D perhaps TRBD1 or TRBD2 (7 bases each). Germline CDR1 reads SGHVS; CDR2 reads FQNEAQ. The V and J ends lost 4 bases and 3 bases respectively, with 17 bases between them. This CDR3 contains 16 residues. This CDR3 is CASSSGQGGPTDTQYF. For the CDR3, the DNA is TGTGCCAGCAGCTCCGGGCAGGGGGGGCCAACAGATACGCAGTATTTT.

This clonotype was observed a few times. V is TRBV28 and J is TRBJ2-1; 11 bases line up with TRBD2. The germline V gene encodes CDR1 MDHEN and CDR2 SYDVKM. This CDR3 is built from 18 residues. Trimming cost V 3 bases and J 0 bases; bases outside gene matches: 7. The CDR3 DNA reads as TGTGCCAGCAGTTTCCCCGGGACTAGCGGATACTCCTACAATGAGCAGTTCTTC. It is translated as CASSFPGTSGYSYNEQFF. The variable domain in full, completed from reference TRBV28 and TRBJ2-1, reads DVKVTQSSRYLVKRTGEKVFLECVQDMDHENMFWYRQDPGLGLRLIYFSYDVKMKEKGDIPEGYSVSREKKERFSLILESASTNQTSMYLCASSFPGTSGYSYNEQFFGPGTRLTVL.

Ten or more counts support this clonotype. The J gene is TRBJ2-1, the V gene TRBV28; unclear D gene. The V gene's germline CDR1 is MDHEN and CDR2 SYDVKM. The CDR3 length is 12 residues. The V and J ends lost 5 bases and 9 bases respectively, with 11 bases between them. CDR3 in DNA: TGTGCCAGCAGTCCCGAGTACGCTGAGCAGTTCTTC. Translated, it gives CASSPEYAEQFF.

This sequence joins TRBV5-3 and TRBJ1-4, with D tentatively TRBD1 (6 bases). TRBV5-3 is an ORF, and what it does is uncertain. The V and J ends lost 4 bases and 5 bases respectively, with 15 bases between them. The CDR3 runs 15 residues. Written as DNA, the CDR3 is TGTGCCAGAAGCAGCGAGGGACAATTGAATGAAAAACTGTTTTTT. Translated, it gives CARSSEGQLNEKLFF.